This is a list of T cell receptor beta chains from one sample in a study of T cell changes during pregnancy in multiple sclerosis. Sequencing was performed with immunoSEQ multiplex PCR; in TCRdb, only in-frame clones are kept and a portion is missing. The sample gives about 99,000 clones, around nine tenths of which show up once; 0.75% to 0.95% is in the top ten. The sequences come from peripheral blood, collected after pregnancy. These receptors came from a female donor with multiple sclerosis, enrolled in a pregnancy study. Both conserved end residues are part of each CDR3. A D gene is named only where the DNA matches it firmly. Rows may omit the clone size; those that give it use once, few, many or a size class.

>TRBJ2-7|TRBV29-1|once|NA
TGCAGCGTTATAGGAGGCAGGGGCCTTCCAGTTTACGAGCAGTACTTC
CSVIGGRGLPVYEQYF
>TRBJ1-2|TRBV12-5|NA|NA
TGTGCTAGTGGTTTGGCAGGGCGATCTAACTATGGCTACACCTTC
CASGLAGRSNYGYTF
>TRBJ1-2|TRBV19|NA|NA
TGTGCCACCAGGACAGCGAGCTATGGCTACACCTTC
CATRTASYGYTF
>TRBJ1-6|TRBV7-2|NA|NA
TGTGCCAGCAGCTCCGCTTCAGGGTGGGGTTCACCCCTCCACTTT
CASSSASGWGSPLHF
>TRBJ2-7|TRBV5-4|NA|TRBD1
TGTGCCAGCAGCTTGGCCACAGGGGGCGCGCAGTACTTC
CASSLATGGAQYF
>TRBJ1-5|TRBV5-1|NA|NA
TGCGCCAGCAGCATCGGCGACAGTTATAGCAATCAGCCCCAGCATTTT
CASSIGDSYSNQPQHF
>TRBJ2-1|TRBV5-4|NA|NA
TGTGCCAGCAGCTTGCCTACCGACTACAATGAGCAGTTCTTC
CASSLPTDYNEQFF
>TRBJ1-1|TRBV9|NA|NA
TGTGCCAGCAGCGTAGTAGGACACATGAACACTGAAGCTTTCTTT
CASSVVGHMNTEAFF
>TRBJ2-3|TRBV19|NA|TRBD2
TGTGCCAGTAGTAGACTAGCAGCTGGCACAGATACGCAGTATTTT
CASSRLAAGTDTQYF
>TRBJ1-6|TRBV19|NA|TRBD1
TGTGCCAGTAGTATACCGGGACAGAATTCACCCCTCCACTTT
CASSIPGQNSPLHF
>TRBJ2-2|TRBV19|NA|NA
TGTGCCAGTAGCTTTGGGGGGGGGCGTTCGAACACCGGGGAGCTGTTTTTT
CASSFGGGRSNTGELFF
>TRBJ1-1|TRBV5-1|NA|TRBD1
TGCGCCAGCAGCTTGGGGGACAGGAACACTGAAGCTTTCTTT
CASSLGDRNTEAFF
>TRBJ2-1|TRBV18|NA|TRBD1
TGTGCCAGCTCACCCGGGACAGGAGACTACAATGAGCAGTTCTTC
CASSPGTGDYNEQFF
>TRBJ2-2|TRBV9|NA|NA
TGTGCCAGCAGCGTAGCTATGGGGGCTCGGACCGGGGAGCTGTTTTTT
CASSVAMGARTGELFF
>TRBJ1-2|TRBV20-1|NA|NA
TGCAGTCCCGATGGCTACACCTTC
CSPDGYTF
>TRBJ2-1|TRBV27|NA|TRBD2
TGTGCCAGCAGTTTTTTAGCGGGACCGCCCAATGAGCAGTTCTTC
CASSFLAGPPNEQFF
>TRBJ2-5|TRBV7-7|NA|NA
TGTGCCAGCAGCTTAGAGGCAGGGAAGGAGACCCAGTACTTC
CASSLEAGKETQYF
>TRBJ2-1|TRBV7-6|NA|NA
TGTGCCAGCAGCTTAGGCGGCGGGTTTAGAAATGAGCAGTTCTTC
CASSLGGGFRNEQFF
>TRBJ1-5|TRBV7-2|NA|TRBD1
TGTGCCAGCAGCTTAGAGGGGGGACAGGGGTTTGGACAGCCCCAGCATTTT
CASSLEGGQGFGQPQHF
>TRBJ1-1|TRBV30|NA|NA
TGTGCCTGGAGTGTCCAGCGGAACACTGAAGCTTTCTTT
CAWSVQRNTEAFF
>TRBJ2-7|TRBV6-5|NA|TRBD2
TGTGCCAGCAGGCCGCGGGAGGGACCCTACGAGCAGTACTTC
CASRPREGPYEQYF
>TRBJ1-1|TRBV25-1|NA|NA
TGTGCCAGCAGTGAATGGAGTGGAACGAACACTGAAGCTTTCTTT
CASSEWSGTNTEAFF
>TRBJ2-5|TRBV5-1|NA|NA
TGCGCCAGCAGCTTGGGATGGTCTTCCTGGGAGCAGTACTTC
CASSLGWSSWEQYF
>TRBJ2-1|TRBV28|NA|NA
TGTGCCAGCTCGAATCCGTCCGGGACAAGGAGTTACAATGAGCAGTTCTTC
CASSNPSGTRSYNEQFF
>TRBJ1-1|TRBV27|NA|NA
TGTGCCAGCAGTTCCTGGGACACGATGGGCACTGAAGCTTTCTTT
CASSSWDTMGTEAFF
>TRBJ1-2|TRBV7-2|few|NA
TGTGCCAGCAGCGTGGACTTATTTGGCTACACCTTC
CASSVDLFGYTF
>TRBJ2-1|TRBV9|NA|TRBD1
TGTGCCAGCAGCGTAGAGGGGACAGGGAACAATGAGCAGTTCTTC
CASSVEGTGNNEQFF
>TRBJ1-5|TRBV7-9|NA|NA
TGTGCCAGCAGCTTTGGGGGGTTAGATCAGCCCCAGCATTTT
CASSFGGLDQPQHF
>TRBJ1-3|TRBV15|NA|NA
TGTGCCACCAGCAGAGGTTCCGGGAACTCTGGAAACACCATATATTTT
CATSRGSGNSGNTIYF
>TRBJ2-2|TRBV7-3|once|TRBD1
TGTGCCAGCAGCTTCAGACAGGGGGCGAACACCGGGGAGCTGTTTTTT
CASSFRQGANTGELFF
>TRBJ1-1|TRBV6-4|once|NA
TGTGCCAGCAGTGAAAGGACAAACACTGAAGCTTTCTTT
CASSERTNTEAFF
>TRBJ1-1|TRBV7-9|NA|TRBD1
TGTGCCAGCATCACAGGGGAAGGGGCTGAAGCTTTCTTT
CASITGEGAEAFF
>TRBJ2-7|TRBV28|NA|TRBD1
TGTGCCATCGGGGAACAGGGGAACTCCTACGAGCAGTACTTC
CAIGEQGNSYEQYF
>TRBJ1-4|TRBV19|NA|NA
TGTGCCAGTAGTATGGGTGGGCAAGTTAATGAAAAACTGTTTTTT
CASSMGGQVNEKLFF
>TRBJ1-5|TRBV5-1|NA|NA
TGCGCCAGCAGCTTGGACCTAAATCAGCCCCAGCATTTT
CASSLDLNQPQHF
>TRBJ2-7|TRBV27|NA|NA
TGTGCCAGCAGTTACCACAGGGCGAGCTCCTACGAGCAGTACTTC
CASSYHRASSYEQYF
>TRBJ1-1|TRBV15|NA|NA
TGTGCCACCAGCAGAGATCGGTCCCTCGGGGCTGAAGCTTTCTTT
CATSRDRSLGAEAFF
>TRBJ2-4|TRBV7-8|NA|TRBD1
TGTGCCAGCAGCTGGACAGGGATTCAGTACTTC
CASSWTGIQYF
>TRBJ2-5|TRBV5-5|NA|NA
TGTGCCAGCAGCTTGACAGGGGGGGGGACCCAGTACTTC
CASSLTGGGTQYF
>TRBJ1-6|TRBV7-2|NA|NA
TGTGCCAGCAGCTTACGGGAGGGGAGCTCCTATAATTCACCCCTCCACTTT
CASSLREGSSYNSPLHF
>TRBJ2-2|TRBV25-1|NA|NA
TGTGCCAGCAGCCTCGGAGGGGTGGTTACCGGGGAGCTGTTTTTT
CASSLGGVVTGELFF
>TRBJ2-1|TRBV7-2|few|NA
TGTGCCAGCAGCTTACACAGGGATAATGAGCAGTTCTTC
CASSLHRDNEQFF
>TRBJ2-1|TRBV2|NA|TRBD2
TGTGCCAGCAGTGGCGGTGAGGGACTAGACTACAATGAGCAGTTCTTC
CASSGGEGLDYNEQFF
>TRBJ2-7|TRBV28|NA|NA
TGTGCCAGCGGGAGTTCCGGCTACGAGCAGTACTTC
CASGSSGYEQYF
>TRBJ2-3|TRBV5-5|NA|NA
TGTGCCAGCAGCTTGTACTGGCGGGATACGCAGTATTTT
CASSLYWRDTQYF